This T cell receptor (beta chain) was recorded in a study of beta chain features in type 1 diabetes. Across the whole study: Over all samples combined, about 99,000,000 sorted cells were examined.

The isolated RNA, all of it, was reverse transcribed, so expressed TCRB transcripts were what got sequenced. This table comes from immunoSEQ multiplex PCR, and its TCRdb copy is limited to in-frame clones, with some not included. The sample has 500,000 to 700,000 clones, around 15% seen once; the top ten hold 0.09% to 0.095%. Germline values: CDR1 SGHRS, CDR2 YFSETQ. Trimming left V 5 bases short and J 5 bases short, with 8 bases between. The CDR3 spans 12 residues. This clone was counted only a few times. Markers CD45RO/CCR7/CD25/CD127/CD95/CD27 served to sort CD4+ naive, central memory, regulatory and stem cell-like memory cells. In all sorted populations, purity surpassed 95%.

The sequence derives from a man between 18 and 29 years old in good health. Source material: naive CD4+ T cells from blood. The genes are TRBV5-1 and TRBJ2-1; D gene uncertain. The CDR3: CASSFNDNEQFF. DNA for the CDR3: TGCGCCAGCAGTTTCAATGACAATGAGCAGTTCTTC.